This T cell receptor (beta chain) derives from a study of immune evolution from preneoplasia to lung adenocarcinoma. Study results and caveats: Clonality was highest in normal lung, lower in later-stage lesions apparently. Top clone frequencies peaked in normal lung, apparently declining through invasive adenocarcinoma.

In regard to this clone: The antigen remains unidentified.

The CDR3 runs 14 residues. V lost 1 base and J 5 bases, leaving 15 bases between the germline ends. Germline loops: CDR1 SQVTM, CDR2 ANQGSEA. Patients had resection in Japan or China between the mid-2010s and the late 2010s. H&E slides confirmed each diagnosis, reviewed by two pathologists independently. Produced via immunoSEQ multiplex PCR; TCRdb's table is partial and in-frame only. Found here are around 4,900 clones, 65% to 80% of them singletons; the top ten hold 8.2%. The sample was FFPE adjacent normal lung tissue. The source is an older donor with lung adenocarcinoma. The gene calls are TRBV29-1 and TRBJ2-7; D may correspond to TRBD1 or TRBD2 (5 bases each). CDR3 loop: CSVEVGVAPHEQYF. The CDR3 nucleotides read TGCAGCGTTGAAGTGGGGGTGGCGCCCCACGAGCAGTACTTC.